Below, 15 T cell receptor beta chains from the same sample are listed, as sequenced in a study of T cell responses to AZD1222 COVID-19 vaccine. Assay: immunoSEQ multiplex PCR; the TCRdb copy retains only in-frame clones and omits some. The sample has around 150,000 clones, approximately 88% seen once. The sequenced sample was peripheral blood, obtained on day 0 of AZD1222 vaccination. These receptor sequences come from an adult in good health.

The V and J genes are TRBV7-3 and TRBJ1-3; TRBD1 matches 7 bases. V lost 2 bases, J lost 2 bases, and 6 bases stayed unmatched. Germline CDR1 reads SGHTA; CDR2 reads FQGTGA. The CDR3 covers 16 residues. The CDR3 DNA follows: TGTGCCAGCAGCTTACGGGGCACAGGGGCTGGAAACACCATATATTTT. Translated: CASSLRGTGAGNTIYF.

The chain has TRBV24-1 and TRBJ2-1, with 8 bases aligning to TRBD2. J lost 6 bases, V lost 3 bases, and 3 bases had no gene match. The CDR3 contains 14 residues. Germline CDR1 reads KGHDR; CDR2 reads SFDVKD. The CDR3 coding sequence is TGTGCCACCAGTGATCTGGGACTAGGCAATGAGCAGTTCTTC. Its translation is CATSDLGLGNEQFF.

The chain couples TRBV18 to TRBJ1-5; a possible D gene is TRBD1 (5 bases). The CDR3 has 15 amino acids. V was trimmed by 2 bases and J by 4 bases, leaving 12 bases between them. The germline V gene has CDR1 KGHSH and CDR2 LQKENI. The CDR3 is CASSPTGTENQPQHF. CDR3 bases: TGTGCCAGCTCACCAACCGGGACGGAGAATCAGCCCCAGCATTTT.

This chain connects TRBV30 to TRBJ1-2, with D tentatively TRBD1 (5 bases). The CDR3 is 12 residues long. The germline V and J ends were trimmed by 3 bases and 2 bases, with 7 bases remaining between them. Germline V gene data show CDR1 as GTSNPN and CDR2 as SVGIG (reference sequence). CDR3: CAWRDTNYGYTF. DNA for the CDR3: TGTGCCTGGAGGGACACCAACTATGGCTACACCTTC.

This chain uses TRBV9 with TRBJ2-4; 8 bases fit TRBD2. J lost 7 bases, V lost 7 bases, and 7 bases had no gene match. Germline V gene sequence: CDR1 SGDLS, CDR2 YYNGEE. CDR3 size: 13 residues. The CDR3 DNA sequence: TGTGCCAGCGGAGCGGGAGATGGGAACATTCAGTACTTC. Amino acids: CASGAGDGNIQYF. The variable domain in full, with the rest retrieved from reference TRBV9 and TRBJ2-4, is DSGVTQTPKHLITATGQRVTLRCSPRSGDLSVYWYQQSLDQGLQFLIQYYNGEERAKGNILERFSAQQFPDLHSELNLSSLELGDSALYFCASGAGDGNIQYFGAGTRLSVL.

This clone showed up just once. The chain has TRBV6-1 and TRBJ1-2; TRBD1 matches 11 bases. The J segment lost 4 bases and the V segment lost 5 bases, leaving 6 bases of the junction unmatched. The CDR3 contains 15 residues. CDR1 MNHNS and CDR2 SASEGT come from the germline V gene. Here the CDR3 reads CASSLRTGGGYGYTF. CDR3 in DNA: TGTGCCAGCAGTCTCCGGACAGGGGGCGGCTATGGCTACACCTTC.

This chain joins TRBV27 and TRBJ2-1; D remains unclear. This CDR3 is built from 11 residues. V was shortened by 6 bases and J by 7 bases, with 7 bases between the two germline ends. CDR1 MNHEY and CDR2 SMNVEV come from the germline V gene (reference sequence). For the CDR3, the DNA is TGTGCCAGCAGCGGAAGAAATGAGCAGTTCTTC. Translated: CASSGRNEQFF.

This clone was seen only once. The rearrangement joins TRBV6-2 or TRBV6-3 to TRBJ1-2, with 8 bases lining up with TRBD1. Germline V lookup: CDR1 MNHEY, CDR2 SVGEGT. V gave up 4 bases and J gave up 8 bases; unmatched junction bases: 6. The CDR3 has 13 residues. For the CDR3, the DNA is TGTGCCAGCAGTTTCAGGACAGGGAGAGGCTACACCTTC. Residues: CASSFRTGRGYTF.

V usage is TRBV24-1 and J usage is TRBJ1-5; no clear D gene. This CDR3 is 14 amino acids long. V lost 3 bases, J lost 6 bases, and 11 bases lay in between. Germline V CDR1 and CDR2: KGHDR, SFDVKD. In nucleotides, the CDR3 is TGTGCCACCAGTGATCGAGGGTCGGGTCAGCCCCAGCATTTT. It codes for CATSDRGSGQPQHF.

Here the CDR3 reads CASMNAGLRPHEQFF. As DNA, the CDR3 is TGTGCCAGCATGAACGCGGGACTCCGTCCGCATGAGCAGTTCTTC. J is TRBJ2-1 and V is TRBV27; possibly TRBD2 for D (6 bases). The V end was cut by 7 bases, the J end by 8 bases, with 21 bases between. Germline-derived CDR1 and CDR2 are MNHEY and SMNVEV (reference sequence). The CDR3 runs 15 residues.

Note on this clone: In the same sample, other DNA sequences code for this CDR3. The rearrangement links TRBV28 to TRBJ1-5; D ambiguous. Per the germline V gene, CDR1 is MDHEN and CDR2 is SYDVKM. V was trimmed by 2 bases and J by 3 bases, leaving 5 bases between them. The CDR3 consists of 13 residues. The CDR3 nucleotides read TGTGCCAGCAGTTTAAGACTCAATCAGCCCCAGCATTTT. It yields the protein CASSLRLNQPQHF. The complete variable domain, with remaining parts taken from reference TRBV28 and TRBJ1-5, reads DVKVTQSSRYLVKRTGEKVFLECVQDMDHENMFWYRQDPGLGLRLIYFSYDVKMKEKGDIPEGYSVSREKKERFSLILESASTNQTSMYLCASSLRLNQPQHFGDGTRLSIL.

The chain couples TRBV13 to TRBJ1-2; TRBD1 matches at 7 bases. V trimming: 3 bases; J trimming: 7 bases; junction bases outside the gene matches: 11. The CDR3 extends over 15 amino acids. Germline V gene data show CDR1 as PRHDT and CDR2 as FYEKMQ (reference sequence). Here the CDR3 DNA reads TGTGCCAGCAGCTTTGGTCTTGCAGGGGGTAGTGGCTACACCTTC. This codes for CASSFGLAGGSGYTF.

V is TRBV3-1 (or the pseudogene TRBV3-2) and J is TRBJ1-1, with a possible D match to TRBD1 (6 bases). CDR3 length: 14 amino acids. CDR1 and CDR2 (germline): LGHDT, YNNKEL (reference sequence). V lost 1 base to trimming and J lost 6 bases, with 12 bases between them. The CDR3 DNA reads as TGTGCCAGCAGCCAAGTTGGAGGGGGGTCTGAAGCTTTCTTT. It is translated as CASSQVGGGSEAFF.

Regarding this clone: Other DNA variants within this sample encode the same CDR3. The CDR3 DNA is TGTGCCTGGGGCGGCTCTGGAAACACCATATATTTT. Amino acid sequence: CAWGGSGNTIYF. The chain is built from TRBV30 and TRBJ1-3; D call uncertain. CDR3 length: 12 residues. The V gene's germline CDR1 is GTSNPN and CDR2 SVGIG (reference sequence). With 5 bases removed from V and 0 bases from J, the gap between germline ends came to 5 bases.

This clone was detected only a few times. As DNA, the CDR3 is TGTGCCAGCAGCCTAGGAGGACTAGCGGGTTTCCAAGAGACCCAGTACTTC. Encoded protein: CASSLGGLAGFQETQYF. The chain is built from TRBV11-3 and TRBJ2-5; 11 positions agree with TRBD2. The germline V gene encodes CDR1 SGHNT and CDR2 YENEEA. The V gene end was trimmed by 5 bases and the J gene end by 1 base; junction bases not matched to a gene: 9. This CDR3 is built from 17 residues.